A selection of T cell receptor beta chains follows, all from one sample in a study of identical twins. TCRdb re-called the 5' RACE reads through MiXCR, storing one row per CDR3 protein. The table shows more than 600,000 distinct CDR3 sequences, with around a sixth occurring only once. These same data were also listed under a study on T cells expressing NK-cell markers.

Sequencing was carried out using PBMCs. Every receptor here comes from a woman aged 18-29 years in good health. CDR3s include the opening cysteine and the closing phenylalanine or tryptophan. D genes are given only for firm matches. The size of a clone is reported for some rows only, either as once, few or many, or as a class for expanded clones.

-	-	TRBV15	TRBJ1-2	TGTGCCACCAGCAGAGATTGGGTTGAAGGAGGGAACGGCTACACCTTC	CATSRDWVEGGNGYTF
-	-	TRBV4-3	TRBJ1-3	TGCGCCAGCAGCCAAGGCGTTGGGGCTACGGGAAGCTCTGGAAACACCATATATTTT	CASSQGVGATGSSGNTIYF
-	-	TRBV12-3/TRBV12-4	TRBJ2-1	TGTGCCAGCAGTTTAGTTCGCCCGGAGCAGTTCTTC	CASSLVRPEQFF
-	-	TRBV30	TRBJ2-7	TGTGCCTGGAGTGTAGGACAGACCCACCCCTACGAGCAGTACTTC	CAWSVGQTHPYEQYF
-	-	TRBV3-1	TRBJ2-1	TGTGCCAGCAGCCAAATTAGCCAATACAATGAGCAGTTCTTC	CASSQISQYNEQFF
-	-	TRBV27	TRBJ2-7	TGTGCCAGCAGTGCCCGGGGAGAGCAGTACTTC	CASSARGEQYF
-	-	TRBV18	TRBJ2-7	TGTGCCAGCTCCTCTAGGCCCCGGGGGCCCCCTATCTACGAGCAGTACTTC	CASSSRPRGPPIYEQYF
-	few	TRBV6-1	TRBJ2-3	TGTGCCAGCAGTGAACGGCGCGGCGTTAGCACAGATACGCAGTATTTT	CASSERRGVSTDTQYF
-	many	TRBV5-1	TRBJ2-3	TGTGCCAGCAGCTCGACTGGGACAGATACGCAGTATTTT	CASSSTGTDTQYF
-	-	TRBV29-1	TRBJ1-4	TGCAGCGTTGAAGGGGTGGATGAAAAACTGTTTTTT	CSVEGVDEKLFF
-	-	TRBV9	TRBJ2-3	TGTGCCAGCAGCGTAGCCCCTCGGGCCTCGATGGGTGATACGCAGTATTTT	CASSVAPRASMGDTQYF
-	few	TRBV24-1	TRBJ1-1	TGTGCCACCAGTGATCACAGACCGAGAAAAAGTGGGACTGAAGCTTTCTTT	CATSDHRPRKSGTEAFF
-	-	TRBV11-3	TRBJ2-1	TGTGCCAGCAGCGACGGGACCCCGAGGGATGAGCAGTTCTTC	CASSDGTPRDEQFF
-	-	TRBV20-1	TRBJ2-1	TGCAGTGCTAGCGGGCCAGAGCGGGACAATGAGCAGTTCTTC	CSASGPERDNEQFF
TRBD2	-	TRBV12-3/TRBV12-4	TRBJ2-1	TGTGCCAGCAGTTTAGAGCTTAGGAATAGCGGGGGGGACAATGAGCAGTTCTTC	CASSLELRNSGGDNEQFF
-	few	TRBV7-2	TRBJ1-4	TGTGCCAGCAGCCACAATAATGAAAAACTGTTTTTT	CASSHNNEKLFF
TRBD2	few	TRBV7-2	TRBJ2-7	TGTGCCAGCAGCTTTAGTGGGACTAGCGTCCTTCAAGCTGGGTACGAGCAGTACTTC	CASSFSGTSVLQAGYEQYF
TRBD2	-	TRBV20-1	TRBJ2-7	TGCAGTGCTAGAGTTACTAGCGGGAGCTCCTACGAGCAGTACTTC	CSARVTSGSSYEQYF
-	-	TRBV12-3/TRBV12-4	TRBJ2-1	TGTGCCAGCAGTTTAGCGTTATGGAGGGGCAGCGAGGATGAGCAGTTCTTC	CASSLALWRGSEDEQFF
-	few	TRBV27	TRBJ2-1	TGTGCCAGCAATCAGGGGGGTTTGAATGAGCAGTTCTTC	CASNQGGLNEQFF
-	-	TRBV9	TRBJ1-1	TGTGCCAGCAGTGACGGGGGAGGGTACACTGAAGCTTTCTTT	CASSDGGGYTEAFF
TRBD1	-	TRBV24-1	TRBJ2-5	TGTGCCACCGGGGACAGGTACCAAGAGACCCAGTACTTC	CATGDRYQETQYF
TRBD2	few	TRBV5-1	TRBJ2-3	TGCGCCAGCAGCTCCCCGACTAGCGGGGGGGCCGATGAAGATACGCAGTATTTT	CASSSPTSGGADEDTQYF
-	-	TRBV6-5	TRBJ2-1	TGTGCCAGCAGTTACTTGCGGGGTGGTTACAATGAGCAGTTCTTC	CASSYLRGGYNEQFF
-	-	TRBV5-1	TRBJ2-1	TGCGCCAGCAGCCCCCCATCGTCAGGCTACAATGAGCAGTTCTTC	CASSPPSSGYNEQFF
TRBD2	-	TRBV7-2	TRBJ2-5	TGTGCCAGCAGCCGAATGACTAGCGGGGTTGAGACCCAGTACTTC	CASSRMTSGVETQYF
TRBD1	-	TRBV7-9	TRBJ1-5	TGTGCCAGCAGCGCCCAGGGGGGCCAGCCCCAGCATTTT	CASSAQGGQPQHF
TRBD2	-	TRBV20-1	TRBJ2-7	TGCAGTGCTAGACCTAGCGGGAACGGATACGAGCAGTACTTC	CSARPSGNGYEQYF
TRBD2	-	TRBV3-1	TRBJ2-1	TGTGCCAGCAGCCAAGAGGGGGGACTAGTCGGCGCTGAGCAGTTCTTC	CASSQEGGLVGAEQFF
-	-	TRBV20-1	TRBJ2-2	TGCAGTGCTAAGGGCGGGGTGACCGGGGAGCTGTTTTTT	CSAKGGVTGELFF
-	-	TRBV7-8	TRBJ2-3	TGTGCCAGCAGCGGAAGACTAGTAGGTCTGTCGGATACGCAGTATTTT	CASSGRLVGLSDTQYF
TRBD2	-	TRBV7-3	TRBJ2-1	TGTGCCAGCAGCTTATCGGGACTAGCTGCTGATGAGCAGTTCTTC	CASSLSGLAADEQFF
TRBD2	few	TRBV20-1	TRBJ2-1	TGCAGTGCTACGGACCCGGGACTAGCGGATGAGCAGTTCTTC	CSATDPGLADEQFF
-	few	TRBV7-2	TRBJ1-1	TGTGCCAGCAGCTACCGGATTGGACAGAACACTGAAGCTTTCTTT	CASSYRIGQNTEAFF
-	-	TRBV5-5	TRBJ2-3	TGTGCCAGCAGCCATCAGACAGATACGCAGTATTTT	CASSHQTDTQYF